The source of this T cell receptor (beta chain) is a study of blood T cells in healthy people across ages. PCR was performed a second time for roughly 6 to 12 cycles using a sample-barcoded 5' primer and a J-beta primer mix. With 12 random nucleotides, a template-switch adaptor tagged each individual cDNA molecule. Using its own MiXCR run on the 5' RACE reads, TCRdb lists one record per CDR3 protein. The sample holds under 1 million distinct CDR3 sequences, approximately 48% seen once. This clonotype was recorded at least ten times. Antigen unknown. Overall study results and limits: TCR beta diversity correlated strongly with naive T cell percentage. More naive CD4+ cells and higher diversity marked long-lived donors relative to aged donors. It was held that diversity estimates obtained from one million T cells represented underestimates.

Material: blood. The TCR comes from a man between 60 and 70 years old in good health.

The CDR3 protein is CASSFLSSSKNIQYF. CDR3 bases: TGTGCCAGCAGCTTTCTATCCTCAAGCAAAAACATTCAGTACTTC. The gene calls are TRBV5-5 and TRBJ2-4; D gene unclear. The CDR3 consists of 15 residues. V was trimmed by 2 bases and J by 3 bases, leaving 12 bases between them. CDR1 and CDR2 (germline): SGHKS, YYEKEE (reference sequence).